The 3 T cell receptor beta chains below come from one sample, sequenced in a study of spatial heterogeneity in lung cancer. In TCRdb, the 5' RACE reads were re-called with MiXCR into one record per CDR3 protein. The repertoire holds some 40,000 distinct CDR3 sequences, with 5.2% as singletons. Regarding time point: sample taken at primary tumor resection. The sequenced material consisted of unsorted whole RNA from tumor, nontumor lung or frozen PBMC. The sequencing here drew on PBMCs, taken at surgery. Receptors originate from a female donor with early-stage non-small cell lung cancer.

This clonotype has ten or more counts. The CDR3 DNA follows: TGTGCCAGCGGCTCACAGGGAGGCAATCAGCCCCAGCATTTT. Its translation is CASGSQGGNQPQHF. The chain uses TRBV12-3 or TRBV12-4 and TRBJ1-5; tentatively, D is TRBD1 (6 bases). V was clipped by 8 bases and J by 2 bases, with 13 bases between them. The CDR3 runs to 14 residues.

This clonotype appeared many times. V usage is TRBV30 and J usage is TRBJ2-5; 8 bases align to TRBD2. The V segment lost 4 bases and the J segment 3 bases; nucleotides outside the gene matches: 7. This CDR3 has 14 amino acids. The V gene's germline CDR1 is GTSNPN and CDR2 SVGIG (reference sequence). CDR3 amino acids: CAWTRGLGEETQYF. The CDR3 coding sequence is TGTGCCTGGACCAGGGGACTAGGGGAAGAGACCCAGTACTTC. Based on the CDR3 plus reference TRBV30 and TRBJ2-5, the full variable domain is SQTIHQWPATLVQPVGSPLSLECTVEGTSNPNLYWYRQAAGRGLQLLFYSVGIGQISSEVPQNLSASRPQDRQFILSSKKLLLSDSGFYLCAWTRGLGEETQYFGPGTRLLVL.

This clonotype was seen more than once but under ten times. This chain uses TRBV7-2 with TRBJ1-1; D unresolved. V lost 4 bases and J lost 5, with 11 bases in between. Per the germline V gene, CDR1 is SGHTA and CDR2 is FQGNSA. The CDR3 is made up of 13 amino acids. The CDR3 DNA follows: TGTGCCAGCAGCTCTGTTTCAAGAACTGAAGCTTTCTTT. Its translation: CASSSVSRTEAFF.